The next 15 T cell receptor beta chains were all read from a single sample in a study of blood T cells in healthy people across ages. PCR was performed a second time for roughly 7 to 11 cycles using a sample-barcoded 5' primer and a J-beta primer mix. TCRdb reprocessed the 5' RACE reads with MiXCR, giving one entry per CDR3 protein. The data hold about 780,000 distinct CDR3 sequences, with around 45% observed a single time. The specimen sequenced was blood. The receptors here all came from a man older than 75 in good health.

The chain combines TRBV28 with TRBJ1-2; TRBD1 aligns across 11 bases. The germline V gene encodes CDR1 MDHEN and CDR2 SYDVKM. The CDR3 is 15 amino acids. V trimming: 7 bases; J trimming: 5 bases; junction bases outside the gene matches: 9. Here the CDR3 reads CASTSPGTGGYGYTF. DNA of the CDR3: TGTGCCAGCACCTCCCCCGGGACAGGGGGGTATGGCTACACCTTC.

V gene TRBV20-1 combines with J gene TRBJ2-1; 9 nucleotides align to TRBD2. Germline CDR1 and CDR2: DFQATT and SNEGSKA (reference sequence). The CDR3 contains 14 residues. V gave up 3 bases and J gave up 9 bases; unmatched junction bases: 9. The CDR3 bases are TGCAGTGCTAGGGTCCTAGCGGGATGGACTGAGCAGTTCTTC. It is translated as CSARVLAGWTEQFF.

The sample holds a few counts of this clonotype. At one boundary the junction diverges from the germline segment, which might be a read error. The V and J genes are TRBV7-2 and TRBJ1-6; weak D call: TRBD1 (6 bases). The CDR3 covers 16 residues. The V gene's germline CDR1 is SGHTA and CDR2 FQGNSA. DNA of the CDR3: TGTGCCGGCAGCCCTTTTGGGGGGCAGGGTAATTCACCCCTCCACTTT. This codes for CAGSPFGGQGNSPLHF. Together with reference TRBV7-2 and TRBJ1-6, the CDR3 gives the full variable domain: GAGVSQSPSNKVTEKGKDVELRCDPISGHTALYWYRQSLGQGLEFLIYFQGNSAPDKSGLPSDRFSAERTGGSVSTLTIQRTQQEDSAVYLCAGSPFGGQGNSPLHFGNGTRLTVT.

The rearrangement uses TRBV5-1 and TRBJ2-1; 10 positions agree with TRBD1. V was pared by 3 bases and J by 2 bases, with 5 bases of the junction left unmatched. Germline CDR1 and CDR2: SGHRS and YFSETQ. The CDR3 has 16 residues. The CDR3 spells CASSSNGQGAYNEQFF. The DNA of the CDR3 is TGCGCCAGCAGCTCAAACGGACAGGGGGCCTACAATGAGCAGTTCTTC.

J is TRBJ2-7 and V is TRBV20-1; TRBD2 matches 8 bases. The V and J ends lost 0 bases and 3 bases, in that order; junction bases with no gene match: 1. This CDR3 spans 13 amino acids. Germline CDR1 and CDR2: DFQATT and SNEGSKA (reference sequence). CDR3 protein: CSARDLAGYEQYF. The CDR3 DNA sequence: TGCAGTGCTAGAGATCTAGCGGGCTACGAGCAGTACTTC.

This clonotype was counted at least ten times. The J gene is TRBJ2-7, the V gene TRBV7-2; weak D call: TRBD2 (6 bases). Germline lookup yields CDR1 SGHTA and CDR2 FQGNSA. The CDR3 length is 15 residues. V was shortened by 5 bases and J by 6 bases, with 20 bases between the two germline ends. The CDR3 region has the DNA TGTGCCAGCAGCGACCAAGTGGGAGGATACCCCGAGCAGTACTTC. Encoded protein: CASSDQVGGYPEQYF.

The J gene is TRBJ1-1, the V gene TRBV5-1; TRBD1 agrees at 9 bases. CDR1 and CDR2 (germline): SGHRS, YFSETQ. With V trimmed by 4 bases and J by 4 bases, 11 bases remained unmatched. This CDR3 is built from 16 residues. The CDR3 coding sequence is TGCGCCAGCAGCCCCGGAGGACAGGGGTTCGGCACTGAAGCTTTCTTT. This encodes CASSPGGQGFGTEAFF.

CDR3 protein: CASSEERADRTEAFF. DNA for the CDR3: TGTGCCAGCAGTGAAGAAAGGGCCGATAGGACTGAAGCTTTCTTT. V gene TRBV6-1 combines with J gene TRBJ1-1, with no clear D. The CDR3 has 15 amino acids. Trimming shortened V by 1 base and J by 5 bases, and 14 bases separated the two germline ends. The germline gives CDR1 MNHNS, CDR2 SASEGT.

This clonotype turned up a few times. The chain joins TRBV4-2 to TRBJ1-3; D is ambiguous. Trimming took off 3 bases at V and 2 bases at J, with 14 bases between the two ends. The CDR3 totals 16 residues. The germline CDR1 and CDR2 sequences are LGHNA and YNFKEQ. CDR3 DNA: TGTGCCAGCAGCCAGGGAGGAGGAGCTCCTGGAAACACCATATATTTT. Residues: CASSQGGGAPGNTIYF.

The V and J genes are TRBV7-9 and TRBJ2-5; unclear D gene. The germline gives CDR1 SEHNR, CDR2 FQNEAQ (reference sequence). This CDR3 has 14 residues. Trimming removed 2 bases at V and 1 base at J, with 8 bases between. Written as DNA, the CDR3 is TGTGCCAGCAGCTTATCTATAGGCCAAGAGACCCAGTACTTC. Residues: CASSLSIGQETQYF. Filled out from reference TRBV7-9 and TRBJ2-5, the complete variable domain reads DTGVSQNPRHKITKRGQNVTFRCDPISEHNRLYWYRQTLGQGPEFLTYFQNEAQLEKSRLLSDRFSAERPKGSFSTLEIQRTEQGDSAMYLCASSLSIGQETQYFGPGTRLLVL.

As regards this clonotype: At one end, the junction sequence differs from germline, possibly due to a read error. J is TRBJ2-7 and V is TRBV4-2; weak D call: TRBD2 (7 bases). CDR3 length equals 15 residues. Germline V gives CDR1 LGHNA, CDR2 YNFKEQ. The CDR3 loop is CAGSRRGAFAYEQYF. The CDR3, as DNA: TGTGCCGGCAGCCGCCGGGGGGCCTTTGCCTACGAGCAGTACTTC.

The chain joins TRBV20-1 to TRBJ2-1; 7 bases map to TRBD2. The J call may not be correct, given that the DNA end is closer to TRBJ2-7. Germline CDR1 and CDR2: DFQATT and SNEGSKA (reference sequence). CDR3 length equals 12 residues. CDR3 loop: CSVGGRVNEQYF. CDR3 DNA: TGCAGTGTAGGCGGGAGAGTAAATGAGCAGTACTTC.

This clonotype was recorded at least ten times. The CDR3 loop is CSVVGVFEETQYF. CDR3 nucleotide sequence: TGCAGCGTTGTAGGGGTTTTCGAAGAGACCCAGTACTTC. The V and J genes are TRBV29-1 and TRBJ2-5; D might be TRBD1 (5 bases). CDR3 length: 13 residues. Germline CDR1 and CDR2: SQVTM and ANQGSEA. V shed 4 bases and J shed 3 bases, with 12 bases lying between them.

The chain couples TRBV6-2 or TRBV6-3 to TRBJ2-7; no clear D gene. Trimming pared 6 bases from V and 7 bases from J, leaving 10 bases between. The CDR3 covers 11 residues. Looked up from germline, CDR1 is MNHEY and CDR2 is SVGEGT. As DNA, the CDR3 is TGTGCCAGCAGCAGGAACCGGGAGCAGTACTTC. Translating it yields CASSRNREQYF.

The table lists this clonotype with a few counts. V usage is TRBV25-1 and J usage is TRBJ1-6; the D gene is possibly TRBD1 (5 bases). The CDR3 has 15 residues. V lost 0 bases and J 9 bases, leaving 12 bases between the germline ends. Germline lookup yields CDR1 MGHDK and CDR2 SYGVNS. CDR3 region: CASSEYRGEVSPLHF. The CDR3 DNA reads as TGTGCCAGCAGTGAATATCGGGGCGAGGTTTCACCCCTCCACTTT. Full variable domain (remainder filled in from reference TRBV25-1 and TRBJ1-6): EADIYQTPRYLVIGTGKKITLECSQTMGHDKMYWYQQDPGMELHLIHYSYGVNSTEKGDLSSESTVSRIRTEHFPLTLESARPSHTSQYLCASSEYRGEVSPLHFGNGTRLTVT.